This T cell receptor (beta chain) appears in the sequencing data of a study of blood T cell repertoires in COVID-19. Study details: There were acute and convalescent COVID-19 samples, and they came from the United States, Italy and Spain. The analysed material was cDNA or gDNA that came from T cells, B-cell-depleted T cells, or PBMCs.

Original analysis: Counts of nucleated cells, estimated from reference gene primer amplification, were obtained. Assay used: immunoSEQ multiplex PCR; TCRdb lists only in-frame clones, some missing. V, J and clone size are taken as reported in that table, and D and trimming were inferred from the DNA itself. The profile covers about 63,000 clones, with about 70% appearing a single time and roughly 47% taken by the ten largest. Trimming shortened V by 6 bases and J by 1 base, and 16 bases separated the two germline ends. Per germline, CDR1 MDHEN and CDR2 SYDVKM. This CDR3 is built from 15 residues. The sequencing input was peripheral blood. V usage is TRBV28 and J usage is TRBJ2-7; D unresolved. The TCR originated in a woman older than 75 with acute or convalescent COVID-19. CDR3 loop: CASSPRDPGSYEQYF. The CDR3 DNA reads TGTGCCAGCAGCCCCCGCGACCCAGGATCCTACGAGCAGTACTTC.